This TCR beta chain came from a study of T cells expressing NK-cell markers. TCRdb derives one entry per CDR3 protein from the 5' RACE reads, leaving out DNA. The sample data list 450,000 to 600,000 distinct CDR3 sequences. This CDR3 has 13 amino acids. Per the germline V gene, CDR1 is LGHDT and CDR2 is YNNKEL (reference sequence). The chain uses TRBV3-1 and TRBJ2-1. The TCR originated in a man younger than 35 in good health. Sequencing was done on a sample of blood T cells: a sorted CD56 or NKG2C T cell subset, CD4+ or CD8+ T cells, or bulk PBMC T cells (not recorded which). The CDR3 protein is CASSLSSLYEQFF.